This TCR beta chain was identified during a study of blood T cell repertoires in COVID-19. Study-wide context: COVID-19 samples from acute and convalescent phases originated in the United States, Italy and Spain. Sources were T cells, B-cell-depleted T cells, or PBMCs; the material itself was cDNA or gDNA.

This CDR3 is built from 13 residues. V dropped 5 bases and J dropped 5; count of bases not matched to a gene: 5. In germline, CDR1 is MNHNY, CDR2 SVGAGI (reference sequence). The authors' processing: Reference gene primer amplification gave estimated nucleated cell counts. Assay used: immunoSEQ multiplex PCR; TCRdb lists only in-frame clones, some missing. For V, J and clone size, that table is used; D and trimming come from the DNA. The data contain roughly 80,000 clones, about 88% of them singletons. Sequencing was carried out using peripheral blood. The chain is built from TRBV6-6 and TRBJ2-5, with 7 bases fitting TRBD2. This sequence originates from an elderly woman with acute or convalescent COVID-19. CDR3 coding DNA: TGTGCCAGCAGTAGACTAGCCCGTGAGACCCAGTACTTC. Protein: CASSRLARETQYF.